This T cell receptor beta chain was obtained from a study of T-cell memory formation after mild COVID-19. Whole-study findings and limits: Day 15 to 85 contracting clones showed balanced CD4/CD8; later expanders leaned CD4+.

Each CDR3 protein gets one entry after TCRdb re-called the 5' RACE reads with MiXCR. Of a few hundred thousand distinct CDR3 sequences listed, 15% to 20% are singletons. To note about this clonotype: Antigen specificity is unknown.

Germline V gene data show CDR1 as DFQATT and CDR2 as SNEGSKA (reference sequence). The CDR3 has 12 amino acids. Trimming shortened V by 7 bases and J by 2 bases, and 12 bases separated the two germline ends. This chain links TRBV20-1 with TRBJ2-7; no definite D call. The origin of this receptor is a man younger than 30 who had mild COVID-19 (a few samples of this study predate the infection). Cell type and time point are not known. What was sequenced was PBMCs or a T cell subset sorted from them (not recorded which). The CDR3 DNA reads TGCAGTGTTCGGGCTGATGCCTACGAGCAGTACGTC. Translation: CSVRADAYEQYV.